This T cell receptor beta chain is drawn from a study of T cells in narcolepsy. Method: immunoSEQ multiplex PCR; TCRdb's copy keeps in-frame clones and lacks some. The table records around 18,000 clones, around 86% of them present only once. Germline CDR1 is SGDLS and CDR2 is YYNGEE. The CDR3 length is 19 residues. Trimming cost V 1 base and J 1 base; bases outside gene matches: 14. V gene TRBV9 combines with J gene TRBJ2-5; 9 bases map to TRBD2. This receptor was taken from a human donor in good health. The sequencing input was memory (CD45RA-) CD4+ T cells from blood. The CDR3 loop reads CASSVSIPGASGVQETQYF. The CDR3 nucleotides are TGTGCCAGCAGCGTATCGATTCCAGGGGCTAGCGGGGTCCAAGAGACCCAGTACTTC. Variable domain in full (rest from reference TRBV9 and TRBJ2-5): DSGVTQTPKHLITATGQRVTLRCSPRSGDLSVYWYQQSLDQGLQFLIQYYNGEERAKGNILERFSAQQFPDLHSELNLSSLELGDSALYFCASSVSIPGASGVQETQYFGPGTRLLVL.